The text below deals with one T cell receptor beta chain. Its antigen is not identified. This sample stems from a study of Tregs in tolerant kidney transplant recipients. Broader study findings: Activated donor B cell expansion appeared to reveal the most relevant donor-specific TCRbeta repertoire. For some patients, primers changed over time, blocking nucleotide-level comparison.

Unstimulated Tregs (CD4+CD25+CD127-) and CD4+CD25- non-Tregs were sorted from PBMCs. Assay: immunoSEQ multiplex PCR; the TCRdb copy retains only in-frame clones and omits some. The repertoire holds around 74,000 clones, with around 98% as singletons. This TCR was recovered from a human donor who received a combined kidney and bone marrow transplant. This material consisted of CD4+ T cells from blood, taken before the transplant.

The CDR3 nucleotides are TGTGCCAGCAGCTTAGCCGCAGGGCGCAATGAAAAACTGTTTTTT. It encodes CASSLAAGRNEKLFF. The chain recombines TRBV7-9 with TRBJ1-4; TRBD1 might be the D (5 bases). CDR1 and CDR2 (germline): SEHNR, FQNEAQ (reference sequence). There are 15 residues in the CDR3. Trimming took off 0 bases at V and 5 bases at J, with 10 bases between the two ends.